This T cell receptor (beta chain) is from a study of radiation and T cells in renal cell carcinoma. The study's findings and limits: Pretreatment tumor biopsies were lacking, so baseline clonotypes are unknown. Top tumor clonotypes rose in blood 2 weeks post-radiation, then contracted.

This CDR3 contains 14 residues. With 2 bases removed from V and 3 bases from J, the gap between germline ends came to 9 bases. Germline values: CDR1 SGHNT, CDR2 YENEEA. Method: immunoSEQ multiplex PCR; TCRdb's copy keeps in-frame clones and lacks some. The table lists 140,000 to 150,000 clones, approximately 86% of them singletons. Time point specified: blood 4 weeks post-SBRT, at nephrectomy. Noted treatment: 15 Gy SBRT to primary tumor, nephrectomy 4 weeks later. The patient's renal cell carcinoma had clear cell pathology. Comments on this clone: Its antigen is not known.

The sequence derives from a woman in her fifties or sixties with renal cell carcinoma. The specimen comprised blood, sampled from a patient whose treatment included radiotherapy and nephrectomy. The V and J genes are TRBV11-3 and TRBJ2-3; D may be TRBD2 (6 bases). CDR3 coding DNA: TGTGCCAGCAGCTTAACGGGGACTACAGATACGCAGTATTTT. Translating it yields CASSLTGTTDTQYF.